This T cell receptor beta chain derives from a study of human T cells and chemical hapten exposure. The ends lost 4 bases at V and 2 bases at J; junction bases unmatched: 0. Germline assignment: CDR1 MGHRA and CDR2 YSYEKL. The CDR3 totals 14 residues. Each cDNA molecule in the library carried unique molecular identifiers. One entry per CDR3 protein results from TCRdb running MiXCR on the RACE reads. The table records roughly 50,000 distinct CDR3 sequences, over 9.5% of them present only once. Time point meaning: patch test 3, about 24 weeks after DPC sensitization. Indicated treatment: therapeutic diphenylcyclopropenone sensitization with weekly scalp DPC.

The sequence was collected from a woman between 35 and 50 years old with alopecia areata. Some clones in this sample may be carry-over from other donors' samples. The V and J genes are TRBV4-1 and TRBJ1-1, with 11 positions matching TRBD1. The input for sequencing was whole blood, taken in connection with sensitization to the hapten diphenylcyclopropenone (DPC). The DNA of the CDR3 is TGCGCCAGCAGCCGGACAGGGGGCAACACTGAAGCTTTCTTT. Translated: CASSRTGGNTEAFF.